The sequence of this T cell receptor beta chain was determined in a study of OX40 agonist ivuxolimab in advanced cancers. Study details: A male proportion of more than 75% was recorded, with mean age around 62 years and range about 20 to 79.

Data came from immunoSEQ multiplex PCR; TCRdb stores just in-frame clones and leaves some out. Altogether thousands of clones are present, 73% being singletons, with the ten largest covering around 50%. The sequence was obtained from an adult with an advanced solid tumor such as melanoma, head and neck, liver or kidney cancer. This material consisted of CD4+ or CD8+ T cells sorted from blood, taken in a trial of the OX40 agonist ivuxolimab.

The chain's CDR3 is CASSSELDHFNEQFF. In DNA form, the CDR3 reads TGTGCCAGCAGCTCTGAGTTGGACCACTTTAATGAGCAGTTCTTC. The chain has TRBV5-6 and TRBJ2-1; D remains ambiguous. CDR3 size: 15 residues. Looked up from germline, CDR1 is SGHDT and CDR2 is YYEEEE. V was clipped by 3 bases and J by 7 bases, with 17 bases between them.